The 27 T cell receptor beta chains given below trace back to one sample, sequenced in a study of blood T cell repertoires in COVID-19. Sequenced by immunoSEQ multiplex PCR; TCRdb stores in-frame clones only, minus some. The sample lists 450,000 to 500,000 clones; 70% to 90% were seen once. Sample: peripheral blood. These receptor sequences come from a human donor in a cohort sampled during active COVID-19.

The gene calls are TRBV29-1 and TRBJ1-6; TRBD1 is a possible D gene (5 bases). Trimming took 5 bases from V and 7 from J, leaving 15 bases between them. CDR1 is SQVTM, CDR2 ANQGSEA, per germline. This CDR3 has 14 residues. The CDR3 coding sequence is TGCAGCGTTAAGGAGGGGACCACGAATTCACCCCTCCACTTT. Protein: CSVKEGTTNSPLHF.

The chain employs TRBV5-1 and TRBJ2-1, with 8 bases matching TRBD1. Looked up from germline, CDR1 is SGHRS and CDR2 is YFSETQ. The length of the CDR3 is 15 residues. The ends lost 0 bases at V and 5 bases at J; junction bases unmatched: 4. CDR3 bases: TGCGCCAGCAGCTTGGGGCGACAGGGGAACAATGAGCAGTTCTTC. This sequence encodes CASSLGRQGNNEQFF. The variable domain in full, with the rest retrieved from reference TRBV5-1 and TRBJ2-1, is KAGVTQTPRYLIKTRGQQVTLSCSPISGHRSVSWYQQTPGQGLQFLFEYFSETQRNKGNFPGRFSGRQFSNSRSEMNVSTLELGDSALYLCASSLGRQGNNEQFFGPGTRLTVL.

The chain carries TRBV5-1 and TRBJ2-6; D perhaps matches TRBD1 (6 bases). Trimming cost V 3 bases and J 3 bases, with 13 bases left between them. The CDR3 loop spans 16 amino acids. Germline V gives CDR1 SGHRS, CDR2 YFSETQ. The CDR3 spells CASSYIRGNGANVLTF. The CDR3 region has the DNA TGCGCCAGCAGCTATATAAGGGGGAATGGGGCCAACGTCCTGACTTTC.

The chain joins TRBV5-1 to TRBJ2-2, with D possibly matching TRBD2 (6 bases). The CDR3 contains 14 residues. Germline values: CDR1 SGHRS, CDR2 YFSETQ. The germline V and J ends were trimmed by 5 bases and 5 bases, with 13 bases remaining between them. CDR3 sequence (DNA): TGCGCCAGCAGGCCGGGAGAAGGGACCGGGGAGCTGTTTTTT. It codes for CASRPGEGTGELFF.

V gene TRBV30 combines with J gene TRBJ1-1; D perhaps matches TRBD1 (5 bases). This CDR3 spans 10 amino acids. Germline CDR1 and CDR2: GTSNPN and SVGIG (reference sequence). V gave up 5 bases and J gave up 6 bases, with 7 bases separating them. The CDR3 DNA is TGTGCCTGGCAGGGTTCTGAAGCTTTCTTT. As protein: CAWQGSEAFF.

The genes are TRBV6-1 and TRBJ2-5; 10 bases line up with TRBD2. The CDR3 loop spans 17 amino acids. V trimming: 2 bases; J trimming: 6 bases; junction bases outside the gene matches: 12. Germline CDR1 is MNHNS and CDR2 is SASEGT. The CDR3 loop is CASSERLAGAVLQTQYF. The CDR3 DNA sequence: TGTGCCAGCAGTGAACGGCTAGCGGGAGCGGTTCTACAGACCCAGTACTTC.

V is TRBV5-6 and J is TRBJ1-1; 11 nucleotides agree with TRBD1. Unmatched junction bases numbered 3, after V lost 4 bases and J lost 4 bases. This CDR3 spans 14 amino acids. Germline CDR1 reads SGHDT; CDR2 reads YYEEEE. The CDR3 loop is CASSPGTGGTEAFF. The CDR3 region has the DNA TGTGCCAGCAGCCCGGGGACAGGGGGCACTGAAGCTTTCTTT.

The rearrangement joins TRBV11-3 to TRBJ2-3, with TRBD2 matching over 14 bases. The trim removed 3 bases at V and 5 bases at J, leaving 4 bases unmatched. Germline V gene sequence: CDR1 SGHNT, CDR2 YENEEA. CDR3 length equals 16 residues. Here the CDR3 DNA reads TGTGCCAGCAGCTTCGGGACTAGCGGGAGAGAAGATACGCAGTATTTT. Its protein product is CASSFGTSGREDTQYF.

V is TRBV5-6 and J is TRBJ1-2; D call uncertain. The CDR3 runs 12 residues. Trimming took 4 bases from V and 7 from J, leaving 11 bases between them. CDR1 SGHDT and CDR2 YYEEEE come from the germline V gene. CDR3 DNA sequence: TGTGCCAGCAGCCCTAGAAAGGCTGGCTACACCTTC. Translating gives CASSPRKAGYTF.

The chain employs TRBV2 and TRBJ2-5; D not resolved. The ends were cut back, 5 bases at V and 6 bases at J, with 16 bases in the middle. Looked up from germline, CDR1 is SNHLY and CDR2 is FYNNEI. The CDR3 runs to 14 residues. CDR3 sequence: CASSPPVASQTQYF. The DNA of the CDR3 is TGTGCCAGCAGTCCGCCGGTAGCCAGCCAGACCCAGTACTTC. Complete variable domain (other parts from reference TRBV2 and TRBJ2-5): EPEVTQTPSHQVTQMGQEVILRCVPISNHLYFYWYRQILGQKVEFLVSFYNNEISEKSEIFDDQFSVERPDGSNFTLKIRSTKLEDSAMYFCASSPPVASQTQYFGPGTRLLVL.

The rearrangement uses TRBV7-9 and TRBJ2-2; 7 bases are a match to TRBD1. Germline assignment: CDR1 SEHNR and CDR2 FQNEAQ (reference sequence). V lost 8 bases and J lost 2; bases outside the gene matches: 8. CDR3 length: 15 amino acids. The CDR3 loop reads CASALGGYNTGELFF. In DNA form, the CDR3 reads TGTGCCAGCGCACTAGGGGGCTATAACACCGGGGAGCTGTTTTTT.

V and J are TRBV29-1 and TRBJ2-1; TRBD2 agrees at 13 bases. V lost 1 base, J lost 2 bases, and 8 bases stayed unmatched. Germline V CDR1 and CDR2: SQVTM, ANQGSEA. The CDR3 has 18 residues. The CDR3 bases are TGCAGCGTTGAAGGACTAGCGGGAGGAGGAGGGGCCTACAATGAGCAGTTCTTC. Translation: CSVEGLAGGGGAYNEQFF.

This sequence joins TRBV5-1 and TRBJ1-5; 7 bases are shared with TRBD1. Trimming took 0 bases from V and 4 from J; bases not matched to a gene: 4. The CDR3 is made up of 15 amino acids. The germline CDR1 and CDR2 sequences are SGHRS and YFSETQ. CDR3 sequence (DNA): TGCGCCAGCAGCTTGGATGACAGGGAAAATCAGCCCCAGCATTTT. Translated: CASSLDDRENQPQHF.

This clone was seen only once. The CDR3 region is CASSTSTAGLLLIFNGYTF. The CDR3, as DNA: TGTGCCAGTAGTACCTCAACCGCAGGTCTACTGCTGATTTTCAATGGCTACACCTTC. The V call is TRBV19, the J call TRBJ1-2, with no clear D. Germline CDR1 LNHDA, CDR2 SQIVND (reference sequence). V lost 4 bases, J lost 6 bases, and 30 bases lay in between. This CDR3 is 19 amino acids long.

The chain joins TRBV5-1 to TRBJ2-5; possibly TRBD1 for D (5 bases). V was cut by 0 bases and J by 1 base, with 10 bases left in between. This CDR3 contains 15 residues. Germline V gene lookup returns CDR1 SGHRS and CDR2 YFSETQ. The CDR3 sequence: CASSLGRQSQETQYF. CDR3 coding DNA: TGCGCCAGCAGCTTGGGCCGACAGTCCCAAGAGACCCAGTACTTC.

This chain connects TRBV9 to TRBJ2-7; possible D gene TRBD2, 6 bases. V was trimmed by 1 base and J by 2 bases, leaving 10 bases between them. Germline-derived CDR1 and CDR2 are SGDLS and YYNGEE. The CDR3 length is 14 residues. The CDR3 nucleotides read TGTGCCAGCAGCGTACGCGCGGGGCCCTACGAGCAGTACTTC. Translation: CASSVRAGPYEQYF.

Only a few counts were recorded for this clone. The rearrangement links TRBV7-9 to TRBJ1-1; the D gene is possibly TRBD1 (5 bases). Germline CDR1 reads SEHNR; CDR2 reads FQNEAQ (reference sequence). V gave up 5 bases and J gave up 1 base, with 14 bases separating them. There are 15 residues in the CDR3. The chain's CDR3 is CASSVPREPNTEAFF. The CDR3 coding sequence is TGTGCCAGCAGCGTACCCAGGGAACCGAACACTGAAGCTTTCTTT. Full variable domain (remainder filled in from reference TRBV7-9 and TRBJ1-1): DTGVSQNPRHKITKRGQNVTFRCDPISEHNRLYWYRQTLGQGPEFLTYFQNEAQLEKSRLLSDRFSAERPKGSFSTLEIQRTEQGDSAMYLCASSVPREPNTEAFFGQGTRLTVV.

This clone appeared a few times. The chain carries TRBV14 and TRBJ1-3, with D perhaps TRBD1 (5 bases). Trimming stripped 3 bases from V and 0 bases from J, with 12 bases between. CDR3 length: 16 residues. Germline V gene data show CDR1 as SGHDN and CDR2 as FVKESK. The CDR3 DNA reads as TGTGCCAGCAGCCACAGGGTGGTAGGCTCTGGAAACACCATATATTTT. Its protein product is CASSHRVVGSGNTIYF.

The chain carries TRBV3-1 (or the pseudogene TRBV3-2) and TRBJ1-6; D gene ambiguous. The CDR3 contains 15 residues. Germline V gene data show CDR1 as LGHDT and CDR2 as YNNKEL (reference sequence). The V gene lost 1 base and the J gene lost 10 bases, with 14 bases spanning the gap. The DNA for the CDR3 is TGTGCCAGCAGCCAAGTACTCGCGCGGGTCTCACCCCTCCACTTT. It is translated as CASSQVLARVSPLHF.

This rearrangement joins TRBV7-2 to TRBJ2-5; 14 positions match TRBD2. V lost 6 bases to trimming and J lost 1 base; unmatched junction nucleotides: 7. The CDR3 consists of 17 residues. Germline V lookup: CDR1 SGHTA, CDR2 FQGNSA. The DNA of the CDR3 is TGTGCCAGCAGTGAGGGGACTAGCGGGGGACTCCAAGAGACCCAGTACTTC. It specifies CASSEGTSGGLQETQYF.

J is TRBJ2-7 and V is TRBV28; 10 nucleotides align to TRBD2. This CDR3 has 16 amino acids. V lost 4 bases and J lost 2; bases outside the gene matches: 8. Germline CDR1 reads MDHEN; CDR2 reads SYDVKM. CDR3 sequence (DNA): TGTGCCAGCAGTTCACCGGGACTAGCGTTGACCTACGAGCAGTACTTC. It codes for CASSSPGLALTYEQYF.

The chain combines TRBV7-9 with TRBJ2-7; 8 bases line up with TRBD1. The CDR3 loop spans 14 amino acids. After removal of 5 bases from V and 3 bases from J, the junction contained 6 bases not matched to a gene. Germline values: CDR1 SEHNR, CDR2 FQNEAQ (reference sequence). This CDR3 reads CASSPGQGYYEQYF. DNA of the CDR3: TGTGCCAGCAGCCCAGGACAGGGTTACTACGAGCAGTACTTC.

V usage is TRBV19 and J usage is TRBJ1-2, with 7 bases lining up with TRBD1. V lost 6 bases, J lost 7 bases, and 11 bases stayed unmatched. Per the germline V gene, CDR1 is LNHDA and CDR2 is SQIVND (reference sequence). There are 14 residues in the CDR3. DNA for the CDR3: TGTGCCAGTAGCAAAGACAGGGACGGGCGTGGCTACACCTTC. It translates to CASSKDRDGRGYTF.

This chain uses TRBV30 with TRBJ2-1; 7 bases align to TRBD2. There are 15 residues in the CDR3. V was pared by 4 bases and J by 8 bases, with 14 bases of the junction left unmatched. Germline CDR1 GTSNPN, CDR2 SVGIG (reference sequence). The CDR3 reads CAWKDGGVRVDEQFF. The CDR3 nucleotides read TGTGCCTGGAAAGATGGGGGGGTCCGTGTCGATGAGCAGTTCTTC.

DNA of the CDR3: TGTGCCAGCAGGGGCCCCCCCGATACGCAGTATTTT. Residues: CASRGPPDTQYF. The genes are TRBV6-5 and TRBJ2-3; D uncertain. Trimming took 6 bases from V and 6 from J, leaving 10 bases between them. Per germline, CDR1 MNHEY and CDR2 SVGAGI. The CDR3 is 12 amino acids.

CDR3 in DNA: TGTGCCAGCACCGGACAACGAAACTATGGCTACACCTTC. It codes for CASTGQRNYGYTF. This sequence joins TRBV2 and TRBJ1-2, with D perhaps matching TRBD1 (5 bases). The CDR3 totals 13 residues. The V gene lost 7 bases and the J gene lost 2 bases, with 11 bases spanning the gap. The V gene's germline CDR1 is SNHLY and CDR2 FYNNEI.

This chain's CDR3 is CASSRETREPQHF. In DNA form, the CDR3 reads TGTGCCAGCAGTCGGGAGACTCGCGAGCCCCAGCATTTT. This chain uses TRBV12-3 or TRBV12-4 with TRBJ1-5, with unresolved D. The CDR3 runs to 13 residues. The V end lost 5 bases, the J end lost 8 bases, and 13 bases lay between the germline ends.